The T cell receptor (beta chain) under discussion was sequenced for a study of beta chain features in type 1 diabetes. Broader study findings: Reads derived from cDNA could over-represent cells showing high TCR expression. All four CD4+ subsets from Type 1 diabetes patients carried moderately but significantly shorter TCRB CDR3s.

In its sample, this clone was seen a few times. The target antigen is unknown. The sample holds other DNA sequences that translate to the same CDR3. The CDR3 sequence is 13 residues long. Trimming took off 3 bases at V and 3 bases at J, with 8 bases between the two ends. Germline V gene lookup returns CDR1 KGHSH and CDR2 LQKENI. Naive, central memory, regulatory and stem cell-like memory cells within the CD4+ compartment were sorted using CD45RO/CCR7/CD25/CD127/CD95/CD27. Each population that was sorted was more than 98% pure. What was sequenced were expressed TCRB transcripts, since all of the isolated RNA had been reverse transcribed. Only in-frame clones appear in the TCRdb table, and some are missing; sequencing was by immunoSEQ multiplex PCR. The sample has about 400,000 clones; 10% to 15% are singletons.

The sequence was collected from a woman between 18 and 30 years old with type 1 diabetes. The V and J genes are TRBV18 and TRBJ1-2, with unresolved D. The specimen was naive CD4+ T cells from blood. CDR3 DNA sequence: TGTGCCAGCTCACCTTCAGAGGACTATGGCTACACCTTC. It specifies CASSPSEDYGYTF.